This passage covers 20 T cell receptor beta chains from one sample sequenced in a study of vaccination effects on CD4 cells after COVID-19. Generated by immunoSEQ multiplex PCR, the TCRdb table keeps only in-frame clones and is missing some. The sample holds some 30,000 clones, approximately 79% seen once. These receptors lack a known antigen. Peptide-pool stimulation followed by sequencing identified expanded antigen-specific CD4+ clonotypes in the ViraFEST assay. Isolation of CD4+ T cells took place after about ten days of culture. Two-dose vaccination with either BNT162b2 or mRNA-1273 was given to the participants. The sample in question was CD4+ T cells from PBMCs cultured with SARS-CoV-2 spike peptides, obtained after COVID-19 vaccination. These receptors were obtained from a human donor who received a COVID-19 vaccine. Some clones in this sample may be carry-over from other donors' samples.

In nucleotides, the CDR3 is TGCGCCAGCAGCTTATTGACAGGGGCTAACTATGGCTACACCTTC. It specifies CASSLLTGANYGYTF. This chain joins TRBV5-1 and TRBJ1-2, with 8 bases matching TRBD1. This CDR3 contains 15 residues. The germline V gene encodes CDR1 SGHRS and CDR2 YFSETQ. J gave up 0 bases and V 2 bases, and 3 bases lay outside the gene matches. Using reference TRBV5-1 and TRBJ1-2 for the parts outside the CDR3, the full variable domain is KAGVTQTPRYLIKTRGQQVTLSCSPISGHRSVSWYQQTPGQGLQFLFEYFSETQRNKGNFPGRFSGRQFSNSRSEMNVSTLELGDSALYLCASSLLTGANYGYTFGSGTRLTVV.

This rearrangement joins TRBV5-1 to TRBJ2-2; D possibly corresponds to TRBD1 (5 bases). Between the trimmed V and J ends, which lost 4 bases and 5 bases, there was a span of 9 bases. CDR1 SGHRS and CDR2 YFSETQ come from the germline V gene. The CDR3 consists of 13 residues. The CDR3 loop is CASSIRQTGELFF. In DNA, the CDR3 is TGCGCCAGCAGCATACGACAGACCGGGGAGCTGTTTTTT.

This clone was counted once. CDR3 sequence (DNA): TGTGCCAGCAGTGAAGCGCTGGAGGGGGCCAACGTCCTGACTTTC. Its translation: CASSEALEGANVLTF. The chain employs TRBV6-1 and TRBJ2-6; D call uncertain. In germline, CDR1 is MNHNS, CDR2 SASEGT. The CDR3 runs to 15 residues. Trimming shortened V by 0 bases and J by 4 bases, and 7 bases separated the two germline ends.

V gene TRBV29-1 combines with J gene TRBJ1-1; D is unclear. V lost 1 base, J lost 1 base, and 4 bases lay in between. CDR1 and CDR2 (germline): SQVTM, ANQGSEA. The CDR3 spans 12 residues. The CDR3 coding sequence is TGCAGCGTTGAAGGAACGAACACTGAAGCTTTCTTT. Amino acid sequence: CSVEGTNTEAFF. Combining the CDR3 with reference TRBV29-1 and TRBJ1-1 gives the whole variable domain SAVISQKPSRDICQRGTSLTIQCQVDSQVTMMFWYRQQPGQSLTLIATANQGSEATYESGFVIDKFPISRPNLTFSTLTVSNMSPEDSSIYLCSVEGTNTEAFFGQGTRLTVV.

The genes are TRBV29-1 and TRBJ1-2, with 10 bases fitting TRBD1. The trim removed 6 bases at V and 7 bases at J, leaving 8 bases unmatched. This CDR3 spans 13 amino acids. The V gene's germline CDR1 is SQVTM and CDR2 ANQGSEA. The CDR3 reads CSVVGQGVGGYTF. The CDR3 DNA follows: TGCAGCGTCGTCGGACAGGGGGTTGGTGGCTACACCTTC.

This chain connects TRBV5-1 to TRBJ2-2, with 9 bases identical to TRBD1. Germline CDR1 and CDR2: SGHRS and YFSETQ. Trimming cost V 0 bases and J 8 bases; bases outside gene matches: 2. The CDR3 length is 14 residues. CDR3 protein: CASSLDRGLGELFF. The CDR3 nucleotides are TGCGCCAGCAGCTTGGACAGGGGGCTAGGGGAGCTGTTTTTT.

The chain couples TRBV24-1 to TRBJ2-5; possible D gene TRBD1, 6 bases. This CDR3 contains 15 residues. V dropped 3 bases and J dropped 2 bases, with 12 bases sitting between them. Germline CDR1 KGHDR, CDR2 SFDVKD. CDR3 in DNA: TGTGCCACCAGTGATCCACGGACAGAACAAGAGACCCAGTACTTC. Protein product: CATSDPRTEQETQYF.

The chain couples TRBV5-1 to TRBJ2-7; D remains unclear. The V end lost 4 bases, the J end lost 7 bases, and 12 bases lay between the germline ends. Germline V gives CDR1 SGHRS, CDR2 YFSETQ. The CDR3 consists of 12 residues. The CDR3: CASSTSRREQYV. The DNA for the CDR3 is TGCGCCAGCAGCACCTCACGAAGAGAGCAGTACGTC.

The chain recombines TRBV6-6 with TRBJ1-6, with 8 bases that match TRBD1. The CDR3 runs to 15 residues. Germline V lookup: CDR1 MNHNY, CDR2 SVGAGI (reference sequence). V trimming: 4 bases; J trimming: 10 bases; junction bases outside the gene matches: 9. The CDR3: CASSSQGQGYSPLHF. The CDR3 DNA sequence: TGTGCCAGCAGTTCCCAAGGACAGGGATACTCACCCCTCCACTTT.

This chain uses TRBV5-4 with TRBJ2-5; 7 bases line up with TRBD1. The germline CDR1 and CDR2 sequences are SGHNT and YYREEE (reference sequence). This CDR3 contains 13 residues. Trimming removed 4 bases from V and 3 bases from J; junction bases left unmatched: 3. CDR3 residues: CASSQDRKETQYF. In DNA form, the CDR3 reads TGTGCCAGCAGCCAGGACAGGAAAGAGACCCAGTACTTC.

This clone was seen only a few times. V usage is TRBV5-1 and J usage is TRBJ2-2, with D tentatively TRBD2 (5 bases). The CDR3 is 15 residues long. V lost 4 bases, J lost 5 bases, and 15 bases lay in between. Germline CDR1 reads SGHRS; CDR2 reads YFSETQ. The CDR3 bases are TGCGCCAGCAGCCCCTCGAAGCAGCGGACCGGGGAGCTGTTTTTT. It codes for CASSPSKQRTGELFF.

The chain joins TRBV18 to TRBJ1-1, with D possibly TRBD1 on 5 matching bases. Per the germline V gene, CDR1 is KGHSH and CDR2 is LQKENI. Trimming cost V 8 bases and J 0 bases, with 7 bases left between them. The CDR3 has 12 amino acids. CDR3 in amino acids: CASGGLNTEAFF. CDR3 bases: TGTGCCAGCGGGGGATTGAACACTGAAGCTTTCTTT.

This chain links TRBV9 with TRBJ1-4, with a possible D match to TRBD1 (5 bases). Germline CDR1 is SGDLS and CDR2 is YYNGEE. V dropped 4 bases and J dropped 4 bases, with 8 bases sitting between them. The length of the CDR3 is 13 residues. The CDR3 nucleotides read TGTGCCAGCAGCCGGGACGTTAATGAAAAACTGTTTTTT. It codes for CASSRDVNEKLFF.

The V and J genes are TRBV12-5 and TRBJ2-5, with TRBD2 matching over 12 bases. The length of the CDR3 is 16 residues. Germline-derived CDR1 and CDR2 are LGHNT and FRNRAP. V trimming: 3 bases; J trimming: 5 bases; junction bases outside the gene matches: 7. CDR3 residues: CASGFELAGGRETQYF. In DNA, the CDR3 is TGTGCTAGTGGTTTCGAGCTAGCGGGGGGGCGGGAGACCCAGTACTTC. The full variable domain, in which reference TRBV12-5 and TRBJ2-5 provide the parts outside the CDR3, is DARVTQTPRHKVTEMGQEVTMRCQPILGHNTVFWYRQTMMQGLELLAYFRNRAPLDDSGMPKDRFSAEMPDATLATLKIQPSEPRDSAVYFCASGFELAGGRETQYFGPGTRLLVL.

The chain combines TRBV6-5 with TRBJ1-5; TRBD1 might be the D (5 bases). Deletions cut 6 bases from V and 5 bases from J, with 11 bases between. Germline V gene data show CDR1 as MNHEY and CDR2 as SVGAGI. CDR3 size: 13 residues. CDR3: CASRWGGDQPQHF. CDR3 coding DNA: TGTGCCAGCAGGTGGGGGGGTGATCAGCCCCAGCATTTT.

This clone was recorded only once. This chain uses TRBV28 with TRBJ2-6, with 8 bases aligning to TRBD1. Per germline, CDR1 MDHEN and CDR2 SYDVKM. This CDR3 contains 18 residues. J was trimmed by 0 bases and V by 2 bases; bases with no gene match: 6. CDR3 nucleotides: TGTGCCAGCAGTTTAAGGGACAGGTCCTACTCTGGGGCCAACGTCCTGACTTTC. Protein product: CASSLRDRSYSGANVLTF.

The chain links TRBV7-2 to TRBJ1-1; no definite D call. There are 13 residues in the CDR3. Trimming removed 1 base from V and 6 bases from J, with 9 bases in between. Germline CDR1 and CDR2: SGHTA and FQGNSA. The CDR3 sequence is CASSLGTSPEAFF. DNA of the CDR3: TGTGCCAGCAGCTTAGGCACCTCCCCTGAAGCTTTCTTT.

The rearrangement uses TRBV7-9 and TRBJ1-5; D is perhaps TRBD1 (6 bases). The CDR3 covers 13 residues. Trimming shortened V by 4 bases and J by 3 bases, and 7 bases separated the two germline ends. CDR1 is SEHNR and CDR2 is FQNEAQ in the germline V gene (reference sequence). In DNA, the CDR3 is TGTGCCAGCAGCTGGGGGCCCAATCAGCCCCAGCATTTT. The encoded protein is CASSWGPNQPQHF.

The DNA for the CDR3 is TGTGCCAGCAGCCCATTTTCAGGGAACATTCAGTACTTC. It codes for CASSPFSGNIQYF. The chain has TRBV5-8 and TRBJ2-4; D perhaps matches TRBD1 (5 bases). V dropped 4 bases and J dropped 7 bases, with 12 bases sitting between them. CDR1 and CDR2 (germline): SGHTS, YDEGEE. This CDR3 has 13 residues.

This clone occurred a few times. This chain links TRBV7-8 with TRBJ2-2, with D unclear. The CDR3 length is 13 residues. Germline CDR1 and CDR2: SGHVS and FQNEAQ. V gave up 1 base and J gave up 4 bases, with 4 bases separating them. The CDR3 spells CASSLGSTGELFF. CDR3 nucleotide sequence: TGTGCCAGCAGCTTAGGCAGCACCGGGGAGCTGTTTTTT. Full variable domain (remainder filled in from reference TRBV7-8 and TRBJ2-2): GAGVSQSPRYKVAKRGQDVALRCDPISGHVSLFWYQQALGQGPEFLTYFQNEAQLDKSGLPSDRFFAERPEGSVSTLKIQRTQQEDSAVYLCASSLGSTGELFFGEGSRLTVL.